This T cell receptor (beta chain) is drawn from a study listed by TCRdb under 2016. To note about this clonotype: The antigen this receptor binds is unknown. No base qualities exist here, and no much larger clone lies one base off it.

Looking up the germline V gene yields CDR1 SQVTM and CDR2 ANQGSEA. Including cysteine and phenylalanine, the CDR3 has 14 amino acids. Of all the DNA, just the CDR3 is kept, 42 bases in frame from base 1. V is reduced by 7 bases and J by 5 bases, leaving a spacing of 17 bases between them. Library preparation used RT-PCR. Instrument used: Illumina MiSeq. TCRdb reran the public reads through fastp at Q25 and MiXCR, keeping productive beta chains. Identical CDR3 proteins give one entry, which carries the most common genes and DNA. For this sample the table gives around 700,000 distinct CDR3 sequences, of which 11% to 15% were detected only once. The biggest ten clones account for 3.6% of the sample.

The receptor was derived from a female donor in good health, serving as a healthy control. The sequencing sample was made of memory CD4+ T cells from blood. The rearrangement combines TRBV29-1 with TRBJ1-4, with TRBD1 as a weak D call on 6 bases. The CDR3 protein: CSARKGVMNEKLFF. The sequence in DNA is TGCAGCGCCAGGAAGGGGGTTATGAATGAAAAACTGTTTTTT.